This T cell receptor beta chain is drawn from a study of cytomegalovirus exposure and HLA in healthy donors. On this clone: What it recognizes is unknown.

The PCR used 60 Vbeta and 13 Jbeta primers. Using immunoSEQ multiplex PCR, the repertoire was profiled, and TCRdb retains in-frame clones only, with some absent. The data contain over 70,000 clones, 70% of them singletons. The study, taken as a whole, reports: The authors later found most CMV-associated TCR beta chains appeared HLA-restricted. For most TCR beta V segments, an earlier analysis put the productive rate at about 87% or about 30% of the time.

Unmatched junction bases numbered 7, after V lost 5 bases and J lost 4 bases. Germline V lookup: CDR1 MDHEN, CDR2 SYDVKM. The CDR3 is 14 residues long. V gene TRBV28 combines with J gene TRBJ1-1; TRBD1 matches at 7 bases. The source material was PBMCs. This clonotype was obtained from a woman between 45 and 65 years old in good health and CMV-seropositive. CDR3 sequence reads: CASSAPGGGTEAFF. CDR3 DNA: TGTGCCAGCAGTGCTCCAGGGGGAGGCACTGAAGCTTTCTTT.